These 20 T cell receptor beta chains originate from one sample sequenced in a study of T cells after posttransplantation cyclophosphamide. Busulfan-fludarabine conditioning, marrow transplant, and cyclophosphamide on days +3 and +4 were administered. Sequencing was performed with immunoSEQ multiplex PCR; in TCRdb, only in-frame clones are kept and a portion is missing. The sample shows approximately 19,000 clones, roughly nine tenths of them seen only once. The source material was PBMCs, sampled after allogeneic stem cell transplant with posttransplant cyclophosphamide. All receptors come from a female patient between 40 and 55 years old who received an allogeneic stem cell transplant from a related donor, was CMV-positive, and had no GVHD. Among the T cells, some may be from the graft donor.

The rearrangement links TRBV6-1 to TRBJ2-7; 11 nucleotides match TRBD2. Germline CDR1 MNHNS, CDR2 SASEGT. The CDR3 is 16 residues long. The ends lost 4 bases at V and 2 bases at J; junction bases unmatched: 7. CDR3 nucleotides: TGTGCCAGCAGTGGGGGGACTAGCGGTTATCCCTACGAGCAGTACTTC. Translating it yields CASSGGTSGYPYEQYF.

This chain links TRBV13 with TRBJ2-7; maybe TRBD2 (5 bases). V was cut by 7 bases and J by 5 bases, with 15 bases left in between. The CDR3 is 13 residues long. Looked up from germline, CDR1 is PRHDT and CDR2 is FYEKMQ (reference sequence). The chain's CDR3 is CASTAGGWNEQYF. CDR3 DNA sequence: TGTGCCAGCACCGCGGGCGGGTGGAACGAGCAGTACTTC.

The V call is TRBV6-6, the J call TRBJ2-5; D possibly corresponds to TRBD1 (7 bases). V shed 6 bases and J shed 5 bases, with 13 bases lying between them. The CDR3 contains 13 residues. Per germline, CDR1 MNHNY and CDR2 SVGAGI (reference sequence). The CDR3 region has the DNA TGTGCCAGCAGCCCCAGGGGGAGGGAGACCCAGTACTTC. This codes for CASSPRGRETQYF.

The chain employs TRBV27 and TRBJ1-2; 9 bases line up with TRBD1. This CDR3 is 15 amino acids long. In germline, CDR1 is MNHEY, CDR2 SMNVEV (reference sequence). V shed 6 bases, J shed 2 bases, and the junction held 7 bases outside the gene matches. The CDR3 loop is CASSEQGAPNYGYTF. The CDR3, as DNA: TGTGCCAGCAGCGAACAGGGGGCCCCCAACTATGGCTACACCTTC.

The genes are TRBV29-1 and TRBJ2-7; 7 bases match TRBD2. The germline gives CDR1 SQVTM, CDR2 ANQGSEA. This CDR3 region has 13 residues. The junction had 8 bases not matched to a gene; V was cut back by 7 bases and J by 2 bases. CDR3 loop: CSAVSGAPYEQYF. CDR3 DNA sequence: TGCAGCGCAGTGAGCGGGGCCCCCTACGAGCAGTACTTC.

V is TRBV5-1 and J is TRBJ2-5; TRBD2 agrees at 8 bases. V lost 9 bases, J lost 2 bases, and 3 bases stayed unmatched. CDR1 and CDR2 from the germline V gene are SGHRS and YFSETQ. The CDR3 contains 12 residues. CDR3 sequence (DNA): TGCGCCACTCGGGAGGGGCAAGAGACCCAGTACTTC. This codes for CATREGQETQYF.

CDR3 bases: TGTGCCAGCAGTTTCCCGAGGCAGGGGGCCAAGGAAGACTCCTACGAGCAGTACTTC. Residues: CASSFPRQGAKEDSYEQYF. This chain links TRBV28 with TRBJ2-7, with 8 bases fitting TRBD1. Trimming cost V 3 bases and J 0 bases; bases outside gene matches: 16. The CDR3 is 19 residues long. Germline CDR1 MDHEN, CDR2 SYDVKM.

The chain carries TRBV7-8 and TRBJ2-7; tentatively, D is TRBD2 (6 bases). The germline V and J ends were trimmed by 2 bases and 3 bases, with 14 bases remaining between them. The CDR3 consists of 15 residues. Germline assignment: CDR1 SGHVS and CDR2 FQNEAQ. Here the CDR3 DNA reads TGTGCCAGCAGCTTACCGGGACTTTCGATCTACGAGCAGTACTTC. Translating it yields CASSLPGLSIYEQYF.

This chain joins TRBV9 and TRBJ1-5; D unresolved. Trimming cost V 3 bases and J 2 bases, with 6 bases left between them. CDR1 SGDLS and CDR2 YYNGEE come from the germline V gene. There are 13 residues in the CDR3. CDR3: CASSAEGNQPQHF. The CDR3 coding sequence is TGTGCCAGCAGCGCCGAGGGCAATCAGCCCCAGCATTTT.

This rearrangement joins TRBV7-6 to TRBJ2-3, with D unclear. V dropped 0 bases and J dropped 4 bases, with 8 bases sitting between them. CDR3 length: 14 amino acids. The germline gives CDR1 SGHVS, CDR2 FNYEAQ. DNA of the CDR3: TGTGCCAGCAGCTTAGCCAATAGAGCAGATACGCAGTATTTT. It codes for CASSLANRADTQYF.

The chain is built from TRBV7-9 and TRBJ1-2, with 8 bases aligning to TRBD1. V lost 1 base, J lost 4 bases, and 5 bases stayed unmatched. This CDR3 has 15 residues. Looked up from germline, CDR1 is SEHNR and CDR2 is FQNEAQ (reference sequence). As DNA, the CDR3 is TGTGCCAGCAGCTTAGGGTCAGGGGGCAGCTATGGCTACACCTTC. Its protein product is CASSLGSGGSYGYTF.

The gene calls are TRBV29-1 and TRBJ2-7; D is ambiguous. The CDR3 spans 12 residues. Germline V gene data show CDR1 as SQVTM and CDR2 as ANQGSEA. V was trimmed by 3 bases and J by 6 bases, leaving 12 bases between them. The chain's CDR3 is CSVEKAGLEQYF. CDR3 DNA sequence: TGCAGCGTTGAGAAGGCAGGCCTCGAGCAGTACTTC.

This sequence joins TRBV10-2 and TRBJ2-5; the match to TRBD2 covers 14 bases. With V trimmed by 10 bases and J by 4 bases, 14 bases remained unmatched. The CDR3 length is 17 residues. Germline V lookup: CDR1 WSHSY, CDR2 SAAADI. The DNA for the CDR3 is TGCGCCACCAGACTAGCGGGAGGGCCTAGGAAGGGAGAGACCCAGTACTTC. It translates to CATRLAGGPRKGETQYF.

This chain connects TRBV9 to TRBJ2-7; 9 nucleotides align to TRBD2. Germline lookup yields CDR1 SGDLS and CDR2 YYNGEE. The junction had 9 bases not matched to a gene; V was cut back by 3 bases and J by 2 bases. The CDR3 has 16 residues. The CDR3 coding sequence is TGTGCCAGCAGCGCCCGTCGAGCGGGAGGTACCTACGAGCAGTACTTC. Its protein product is CASSARRAGGTYEQYF. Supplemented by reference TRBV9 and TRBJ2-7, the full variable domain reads DSGVTQTPKHLITATGQRVTLRCSPRSGDLSVYWYQQSLDQGLQFLIQYYNGEERAKGNILERFSAQQFPDLHSELNLSSLELGDSALYFCASSARRAGGTYEQYFGPGTRLTVT.

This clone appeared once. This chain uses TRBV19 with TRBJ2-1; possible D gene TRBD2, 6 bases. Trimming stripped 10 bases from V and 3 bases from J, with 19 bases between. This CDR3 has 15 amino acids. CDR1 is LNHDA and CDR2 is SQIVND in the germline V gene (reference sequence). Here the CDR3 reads CATKEASALYNEQFF. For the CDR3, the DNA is TGTGCCACCAAGGAGGCTAGCGCCCTCTACAATGAGCAGTTCTTC.

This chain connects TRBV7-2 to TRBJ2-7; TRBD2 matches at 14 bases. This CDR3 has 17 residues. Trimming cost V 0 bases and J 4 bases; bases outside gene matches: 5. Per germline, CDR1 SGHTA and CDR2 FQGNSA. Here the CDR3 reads CASSLAGLAGGRYEQYF. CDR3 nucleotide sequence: TGTGCCAGCAGCTTAGCAGGACTAGCGGGAGGAAGGTACGAGCAGTACTTC.

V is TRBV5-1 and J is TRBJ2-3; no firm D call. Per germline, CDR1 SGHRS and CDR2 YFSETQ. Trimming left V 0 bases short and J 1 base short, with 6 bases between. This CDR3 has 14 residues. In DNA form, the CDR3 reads TGCGCCAGCAGCTTGGGGGCCCGCACAGATACGCAGTATTTT. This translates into CASSLGARTDTQYF.

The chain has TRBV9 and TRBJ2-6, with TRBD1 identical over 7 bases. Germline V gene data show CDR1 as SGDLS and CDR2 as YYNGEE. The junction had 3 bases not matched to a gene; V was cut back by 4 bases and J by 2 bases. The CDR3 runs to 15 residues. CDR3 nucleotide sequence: TGTGCCAGCAGCTCCCAGGGGGCTGGGGCCAACGTCCTGACTTTC. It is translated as CASSSQGAGANVLTF.

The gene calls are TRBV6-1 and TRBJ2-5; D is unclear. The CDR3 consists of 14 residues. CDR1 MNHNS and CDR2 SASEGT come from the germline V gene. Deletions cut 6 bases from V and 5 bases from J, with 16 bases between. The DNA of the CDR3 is TGTGCCAGCAGAGACATTCCCTTTAGGGAGACCCAGTACTTC. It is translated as CASRDIPFRETQYF.

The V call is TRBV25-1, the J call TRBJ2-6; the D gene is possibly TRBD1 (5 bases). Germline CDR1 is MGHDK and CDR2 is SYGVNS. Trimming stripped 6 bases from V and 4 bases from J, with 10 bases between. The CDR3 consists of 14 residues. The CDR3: CASRGPPGANVLTF. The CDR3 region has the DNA TGTGCCAGCAGGGGGCCCCCGGGGGCCAACGTCCTGACTTTC.